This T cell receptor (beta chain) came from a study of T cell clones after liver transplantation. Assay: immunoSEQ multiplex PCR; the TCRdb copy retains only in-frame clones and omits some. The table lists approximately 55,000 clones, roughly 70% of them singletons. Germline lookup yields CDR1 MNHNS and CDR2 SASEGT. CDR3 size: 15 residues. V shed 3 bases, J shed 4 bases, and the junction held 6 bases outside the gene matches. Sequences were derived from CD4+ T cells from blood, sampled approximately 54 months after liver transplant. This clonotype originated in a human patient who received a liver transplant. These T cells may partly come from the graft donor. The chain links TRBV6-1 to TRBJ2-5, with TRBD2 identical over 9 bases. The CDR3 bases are TGTGCCAGCAGTGACGGCGGGGGGGCCCCAGAGACCCAGTACTTC. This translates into CASSDGGGAPETQYF.